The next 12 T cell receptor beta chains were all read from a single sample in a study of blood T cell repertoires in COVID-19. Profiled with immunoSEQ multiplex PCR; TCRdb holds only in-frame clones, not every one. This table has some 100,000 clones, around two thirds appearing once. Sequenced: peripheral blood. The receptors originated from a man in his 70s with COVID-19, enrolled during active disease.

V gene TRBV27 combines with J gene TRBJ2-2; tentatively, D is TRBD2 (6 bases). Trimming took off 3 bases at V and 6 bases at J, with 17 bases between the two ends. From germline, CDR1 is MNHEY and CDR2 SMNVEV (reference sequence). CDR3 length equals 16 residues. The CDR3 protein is CASSFIVGGFPGELFF. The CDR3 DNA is TGTGCCAGCAGTTTCATAGTGGGAGGTTTTCCCGGGGAGCTGTTTTTT.

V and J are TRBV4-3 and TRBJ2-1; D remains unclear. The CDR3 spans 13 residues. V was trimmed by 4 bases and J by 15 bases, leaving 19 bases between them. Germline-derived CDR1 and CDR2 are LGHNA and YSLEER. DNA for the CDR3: TGCGCCAGCAGCCTAACCGGCGCCGACTCACGGTTCTTC. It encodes CASSLTGADSRFF.

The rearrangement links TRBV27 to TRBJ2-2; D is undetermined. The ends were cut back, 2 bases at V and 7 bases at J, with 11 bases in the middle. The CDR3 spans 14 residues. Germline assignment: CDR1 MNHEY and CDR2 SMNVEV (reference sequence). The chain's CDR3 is CASSLTWAGGELFF. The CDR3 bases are TGTGCCAGCAGTTTAACCTGGGCCGGCGGGGAGCTGTTTTTT.

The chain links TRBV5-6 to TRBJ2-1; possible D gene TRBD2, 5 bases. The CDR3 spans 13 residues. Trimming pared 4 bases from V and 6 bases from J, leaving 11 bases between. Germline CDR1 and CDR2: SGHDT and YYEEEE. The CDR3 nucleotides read TGTGCCAGCAGCGTACTAGGTTTCAATGAGCAGTTCTTC. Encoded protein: CASSVLGFNEQFF.

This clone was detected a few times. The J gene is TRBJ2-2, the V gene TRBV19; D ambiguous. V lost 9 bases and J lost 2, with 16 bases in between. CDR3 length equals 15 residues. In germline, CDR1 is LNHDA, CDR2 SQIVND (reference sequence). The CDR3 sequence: CASRSGPENTGELFF. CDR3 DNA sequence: TGTGCCAGCCGGTCGGGTCCAGAAAACACCGGGGAGCTGTTTTTT.

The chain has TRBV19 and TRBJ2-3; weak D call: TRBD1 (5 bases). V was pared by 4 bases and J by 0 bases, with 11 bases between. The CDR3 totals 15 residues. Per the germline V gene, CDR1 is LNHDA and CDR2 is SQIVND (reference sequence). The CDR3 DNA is TGTGCCAGTAGTAGTGACAGAAGTAGCACAGATACGCAGTATTTT. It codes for CASSSDRSSTDTQYF.

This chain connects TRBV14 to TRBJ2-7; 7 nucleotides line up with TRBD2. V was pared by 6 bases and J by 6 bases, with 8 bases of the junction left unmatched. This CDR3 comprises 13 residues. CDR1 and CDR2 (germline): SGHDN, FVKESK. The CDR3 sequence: CASSRTRVGEQYF. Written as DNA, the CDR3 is TGTGCCAGCAGTCGGACTAGAGTCGGCGAGCAGTACTTC.

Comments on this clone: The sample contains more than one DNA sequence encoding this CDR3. CDR3 nucleotide sequence: TGTGCCAGCAGCTTGGGCAGGTACGAGCAGTACTTC. This encodes CASSLGRYEQYF. The chain employs TRBV5-4 and TRBJ2-7; D gene uncertain. V lost 0 bases, J lost 4 bases, and 5 bases lay in between. This CDR3 region has 12 residues. Germline V lookup: CDR1 SGHNT, CDR2 YYREEE (reference sequence).

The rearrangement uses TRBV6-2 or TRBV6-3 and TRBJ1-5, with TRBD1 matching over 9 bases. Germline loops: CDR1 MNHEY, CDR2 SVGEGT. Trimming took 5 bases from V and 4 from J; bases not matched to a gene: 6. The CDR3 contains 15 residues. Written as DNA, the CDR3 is TGTGCCAGCAGTGGCCGGGACAGGGCTAATCAGCCCCAGCATTTT. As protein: CASSGRDRANQPQHF.

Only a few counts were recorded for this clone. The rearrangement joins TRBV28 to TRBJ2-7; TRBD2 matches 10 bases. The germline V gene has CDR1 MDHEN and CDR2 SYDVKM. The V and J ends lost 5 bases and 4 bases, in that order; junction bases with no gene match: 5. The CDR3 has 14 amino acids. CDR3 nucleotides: TGTGCCAGCAGTCTAGCGGGAGCCCGATACGAGCAGTACTTC. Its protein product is CASSLAGARYEQYF.

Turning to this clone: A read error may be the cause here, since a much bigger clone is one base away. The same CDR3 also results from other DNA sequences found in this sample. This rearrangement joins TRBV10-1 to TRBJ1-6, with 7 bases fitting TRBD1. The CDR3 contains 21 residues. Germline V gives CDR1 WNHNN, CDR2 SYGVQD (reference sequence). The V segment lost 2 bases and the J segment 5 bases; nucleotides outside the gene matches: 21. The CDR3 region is CASSELKGSRLEQGHNSPLHF. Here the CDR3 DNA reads TGCGCCAGCAGTGAGCTTAAAGGTAGTCGGTTAGAACAGGGGCATAATTCACCCCTCCACTTT.

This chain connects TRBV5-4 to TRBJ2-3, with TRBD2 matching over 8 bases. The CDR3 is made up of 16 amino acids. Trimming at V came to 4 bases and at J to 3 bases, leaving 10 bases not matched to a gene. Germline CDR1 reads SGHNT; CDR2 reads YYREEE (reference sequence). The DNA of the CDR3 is TGTGCCAGCAGCCAGTCCAGCGGGAGAAGGACAGATACGCAGTATTTT. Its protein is CASSQSSGRRTDTQYF.